This TCR beta chain was retrieved from a study of cytomegalovirus exposure and HLA in healthy donors. Primers included in the PCR were 60 Vbeta and 13 Jbeta primers. Sequencing used immunoSEQ multiplex PCR; TCRdb keeps in-frame clones, though not all of them. The sample lists about 110,000 clones, around 70% occurring once. The study, taken as a whole, reports: Later analysis associated a missense DCLRE1C variant with TCR beta V- and J-gene trimming.

Concerning this clone: The antigen remains undetermined.

The sequence came from a man aged 25-45 years in good health and CMV-seropositive. The source material was PBMCs.

CDR3 sequence reads: CASSLSGTGPGYTF. In DNA form, the CDR3 reads TGTGCCAGCAGTTTATCGGGGACAGGGCCAGGCTACACCTTC. The gene calls are TRBV27 and TRBJ1-2; 9 bases are a match to TRBD1. V shed 0 bases, J shed 8 bases, and the junction held 4 bases outside the gene matches. This CDR3 has 14 residues. CDR1 and CDR2 from the germline V gene are MNHEY and SMNVEV (reference sequence).